A selection of T cell receptor beta chains follows, all from one sample in a study of regulatory T cells in long-lasting Graves disease. One entry per CDR3 protein results from TCRdb running MiXCR on the multiplex PCR reads. The profile covers 390,000 or so distinct CDR3 sequences, with around 23% appearing a single time and 25% to 30% taken by the ten largest. The material sequenced was peripheral blood mononuclear cells (PBMCs), taken when the disease was refractory, from a patient treated with antithyroid drugs. The source of these receptors is a woman between 40 and 50 years old with Graves disease. Both conserved end residues are trimmed from each CDR3. The listing skips clone size in some rows; elsewhere it reads once, few, many or a size class.

TRBV20-1,NA,SARLRGADNEQF
TRBV13,few,ASSLLTRALGTEAF
TRBV27,NA,ASSSLRVNTEAF
TRBV20-1,many,SARVGGSAEKLF
TRBV28,NA,ASSPGTGGNDEQY
TRBV14,few,ASSQEGAGGGGETQY
TRBV19,NA,ASSTLGNNEQF
TRBV28,NA,ASSSHGVGGEKLF
TRBV20-1,many,SARVDRSSYEQY
TRBV7-9,NA,ASSSEYQPQH
TRBV7-2,many,ASSPGQAGQPQH
TRBV3-1,NA,ASSLRDRNTEAF
TRBV28,many,ASSQRLASETQY
TRBV28,few,ASIKGGAQPQH
TRBV3-1,many,ASSQGWRTVYGYT
TRBV10-3,few,AISESVLVETGQGTGELF
TRBV20-1,NA,SARLGGLAGVFTYEQY
TRBV7-3,few,ASSLMGSGNTGELF
TRBV6-1,few,ASSEGRPS
TRBV28,few,ASSPRLEADTQY
TRBV27,few,ASSFQGLGEQY
TRBV11-2,many,ASSLKIEGETQY
TRBV5-6,NA,ASSLAWADYGYT
TRBV20-1,NA,SARGTGGPQH
TRBV5-6,NA,ASSSRGPTWGSPLH
TRBV7-2,many,ASSQDAGVGETQY
TRBV28,many,ASSLYLVGQPQH
TRBV20-1,few,SGGLAGNYEQY
TRBV5-1,few,ASSLVGTAGANVLT
TRBV6-5,few,ASSWSREGYEQY
TRBV2,many,ASSERGITNEKLF
TRBV28,few,ASSFAGPLNQPQH
TRBV19,many,ASSMYTQGNTEAF
TRBV5-1,many,ASSRGSKNIQY
TRBV20-1,many,SARTMNTEAF
TRBV11-2,NA,ASSLMETSGQETQY
TRBV7-9,many,ASNRDSQETQY
TRBV11-2,NA,AGGLGFTQTRY
TRBV20-1,few,SAPTREGRVRETQY
TRBV28,NA,ASSSPSGRADTQY
TRBV6-1,many,ASRTGRLETGELF
TRBV19,many,ASSGVWTGNTGELF
TRBV28,many,ASSSWTGGIYGYT
TRBV29-1,few,SVAGDRGSYEQY
TRBV7-2,NA,ASSLKGAGVEQF